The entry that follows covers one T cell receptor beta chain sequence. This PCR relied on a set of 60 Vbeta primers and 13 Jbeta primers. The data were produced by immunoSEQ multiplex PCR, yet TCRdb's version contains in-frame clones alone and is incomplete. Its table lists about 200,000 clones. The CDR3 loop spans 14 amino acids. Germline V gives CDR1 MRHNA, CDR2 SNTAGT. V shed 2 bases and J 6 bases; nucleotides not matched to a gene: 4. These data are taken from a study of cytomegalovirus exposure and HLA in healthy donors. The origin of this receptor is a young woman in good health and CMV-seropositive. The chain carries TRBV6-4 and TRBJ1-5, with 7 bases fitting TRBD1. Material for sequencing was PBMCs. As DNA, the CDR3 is TGTGCCAGCAGTGACAAAGGGGGCGGTCAGCCCCAGCATTTT. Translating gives CASSDKGGGQPQHF.